This TCR beta chain comes out of a study of T-cell reconstitution after alpha-beta-depleted transplantation in children. This clonotype was counted ten times or more. The TCRbeta library was prepared with unique molecular identifiers. MiXCR, applied by TCRdb to the PCR reads, yields one record per CDR3 protein. The table lists about 600,000 distinct CDR3 sequences, over 9.5% of them singletons, with 4% to 5% in the top ten. V lost 5 bases and J lost 7; bases outside the gene matches: 5. The CDR3 runs to 13 residues. This chain uses TRBV12-3 or TRBV12-4 with TRBJ1-2, with 9 bases lining up with TRBD1. The specimen comprised PBMCs from the stem cell graft donor, sampled from the stem cell graft. The receptor's source is a human donor who donated a stem cell graft to a child with acute myeloid leukemia. The CDR3 is CASSLLQGAGYTF. The CDR3 nucleotides are TGTGCCAGCAGTCTTTTACAGGGGGCTGGCTACACCTTC.